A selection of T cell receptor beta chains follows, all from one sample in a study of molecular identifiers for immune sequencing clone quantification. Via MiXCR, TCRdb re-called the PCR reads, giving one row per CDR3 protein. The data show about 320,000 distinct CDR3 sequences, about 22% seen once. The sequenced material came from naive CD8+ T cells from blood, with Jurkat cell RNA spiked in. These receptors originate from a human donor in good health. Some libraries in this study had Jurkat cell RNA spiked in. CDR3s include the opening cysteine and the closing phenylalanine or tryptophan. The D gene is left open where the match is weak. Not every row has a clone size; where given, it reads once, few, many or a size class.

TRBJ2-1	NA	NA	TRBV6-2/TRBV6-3	TGTGCCAGCAGTTACTCGATCATAACCCCCTACAATGAGCAGTTCTTC	CASSYSIITPYNEQFF
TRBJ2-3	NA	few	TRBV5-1	TGCGCCAGCAGCTTGGATGAGAGGGAAACCACAGATACGCAGTATTTT	CASSLDERETTDTQYF
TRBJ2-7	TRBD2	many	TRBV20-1	TGCAGTGCTAGAGATTTTGTAGCGGGAGATGAGCAGTACTTC	CSARDFVAGDEQYF
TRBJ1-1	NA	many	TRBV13	TGTGCCAGCAGCTTGTTCGCACAGGTGAACACTGAAGCTTTCTTT	CASSLFAQVNTEAFF
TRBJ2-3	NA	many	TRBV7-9	TGTGCCAGCAGCTCTCTAGTGGATACGCAGTATTTT	CASSSLVDTQYF
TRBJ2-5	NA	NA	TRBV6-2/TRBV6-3	TGTGCCAGCAGTTACCCCGGGGGCTGGTTAGAGACCCAGTACTTC	CASSYPGGWLETQYF
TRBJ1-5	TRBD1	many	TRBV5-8	TGTGCCAGCAGCTGGGGGACAGGGGGCAATCAGCCCCAGCATTTT	CASSWGTGGNQPQHF
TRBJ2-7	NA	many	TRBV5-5	TGTGCCAGCAGCTTGGAGGGGCAGCCTCTCTACGAGCAGTACTTC	CASSLEGQPLYEQYF
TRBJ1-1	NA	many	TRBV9	TGTGCCAGCAGCTCGGGGGTTGAACCGGACCGTGACACTGAAGCTTTCTTT	CASSSGVEPDRDTEAFF
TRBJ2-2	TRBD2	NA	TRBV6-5	TGTGCCAGCAGTTACTCGGGGGTGGGGGGGAAGGCCGGGGAGCTGTTTTTT	CASSYSGVGGKAGELFF
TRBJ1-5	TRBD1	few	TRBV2	TGTGCCAGCACCACCGTGCCGGGACAGGGGAATTATCAGCCCCAGCATTTT	CASTTVPGQGNYQPQHF
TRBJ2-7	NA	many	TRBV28	TGTGCCAGCAGTTTATGGGCAGGCCCCTACGAGCAGTACTTC	CASSLWAGPYEQYF
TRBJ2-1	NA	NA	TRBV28	TGTGCCAGCAGTTTGGTTGTCGCCAATGAGCAGTTCTTC	CASSLVVANEQFF
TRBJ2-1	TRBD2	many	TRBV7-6	TGTGCCAGCAGCCGAACCCTAGCGGGAGTCGGAAATGAGCAGTTCTTC	CASSRTLAGVGNEQFF
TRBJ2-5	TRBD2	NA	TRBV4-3	TGCGCCAGCAGCCAAGGGGCTAGCGGGCAAGAGACCCAGTACTTC	CASSQGASGQETQYF
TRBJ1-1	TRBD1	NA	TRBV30	TGTGCCTGGAGTTTTAGGACAGGGGAGCTTACTGAAGCTTTCTTT	CAWSFRTGELTEAFF
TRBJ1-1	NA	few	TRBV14	TGTGCCAGCAGCCAAGACAGGATCGAAGCTTTCTTT	CASSQDRIEAFF
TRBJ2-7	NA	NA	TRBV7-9	TGTGCCAGCAGGCCCTGGGATTCCTACGAGCAGTACTTC	CASRPWDSYEQYF
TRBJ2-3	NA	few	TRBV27	TGTGCCAGCAGTCTCCTAACCTACACAGATACGCAGTATTTT	CASSLLTYTDTQYF
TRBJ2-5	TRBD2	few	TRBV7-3	TGTGCCAGCAGCTCCATAGCGGGAAGTCTAGAGACCCAGTACTTC	CASSSIAGSLETQYF
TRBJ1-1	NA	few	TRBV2	TGTGCCATCAACAGGGACTCTGAAGCTTTCTTT	CAINRDSEAFF
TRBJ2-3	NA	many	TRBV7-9	TGTGCCAGCAGCTTAGGTCCAGGGCAGAGATCCACAGATACGCAGTATTTT	CASSLGPGQRSTDTQYF
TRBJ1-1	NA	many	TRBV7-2	TGTGCCAGCAGCTTAGGACTGGGAACTGAAGCTTTCTTT	CASSLGLGTEAFF
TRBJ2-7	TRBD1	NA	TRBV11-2	TGTGCCAGCAGTCCCGGGACAGTGTTCTCCTACGCGCAGTACTTC	CASSPGTVFSYAQYF
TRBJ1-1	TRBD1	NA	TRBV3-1	TGTGCCAGCAGACTGACCGCGCCTTTGGGACAGGGGTTGAACACTGAAGCTTTCTTT	CASRLTAPLGQGLNTEAFF
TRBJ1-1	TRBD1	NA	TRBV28	TGTGCCAGCAGTTCATCGGAGCTCGACAGGGGGCACGAAGCTTTCTTT	CASSSSELDRGHEAFF